Sequencing of this T cell receptor beta chain was carried out in a study of blood T cell repertoires in COVID-19. Study as a whole: Researchers got acute and convalescent COVID-19 samples from the United States, Italy and Spain. T cells, B-cell-depleted T cells, or PBMCs supplied cDNA or gDNA.

Original processing methods: How many nucleated cells were present was estimated from reference gene primer amplification. Here immunoSEQ multiplex PCR was the method, and the copy in TCRdb shows in-frame clones only, minus some. V, J and clone size are taken as reported in that table, and D and trimming were inferred from the DNA itself. The data show approximately 230,000 clones, just over 85% seen once. Germline V gives CDR1 LNHDA, CDR2 SQIVND (reference sequence). This CDR3 is 14 amino acids long. V lost 1 base, J lost 3 bases, and 10 bases lay in between. This receptor was obtained from a man aged 25 to 45 who had recovered from COVID-19. Sequencing used peripheral blood. The rearrangement links TRBV19 to TRBJ2-7; D gene uncertain. This chain's CDR3 is CASSIAQGGYEQYF. In DNA, the CDR3 is TGTGCCAGTAGTATAGCCCAAGGCGGCTACGAGCAGTACTTC.